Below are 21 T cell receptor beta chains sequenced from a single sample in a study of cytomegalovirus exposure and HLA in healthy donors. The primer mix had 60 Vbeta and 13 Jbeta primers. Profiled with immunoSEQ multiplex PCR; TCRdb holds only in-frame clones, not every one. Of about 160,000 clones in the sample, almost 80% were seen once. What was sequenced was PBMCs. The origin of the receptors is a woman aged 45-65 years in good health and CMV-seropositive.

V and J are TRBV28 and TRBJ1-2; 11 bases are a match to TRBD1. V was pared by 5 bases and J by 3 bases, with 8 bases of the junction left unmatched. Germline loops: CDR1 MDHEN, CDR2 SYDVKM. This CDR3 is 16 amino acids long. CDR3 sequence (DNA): TGTGCCAGCAGTCCGTGGGACAGGGGGTACGACTATGGCTACACCTTC. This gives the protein CASSPWDRGYDYGYTF.

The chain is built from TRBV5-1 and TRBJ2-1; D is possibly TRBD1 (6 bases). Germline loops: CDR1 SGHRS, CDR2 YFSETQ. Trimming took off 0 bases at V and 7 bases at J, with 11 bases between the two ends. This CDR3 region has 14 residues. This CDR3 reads CASSLGPQGNEQFF. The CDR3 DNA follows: TGCGCCAGCAGCTTGGGGCCTCAGGGGAATGAGCAGTTCTTC.

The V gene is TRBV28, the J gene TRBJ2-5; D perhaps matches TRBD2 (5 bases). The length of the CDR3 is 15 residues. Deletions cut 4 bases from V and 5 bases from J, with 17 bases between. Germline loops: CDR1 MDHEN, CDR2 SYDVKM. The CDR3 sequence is CASSSSGMTRETQYF. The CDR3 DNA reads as TGTGCCAGCAGTTCTTCCGGGATGACCCGGGAGACCCAGTACTTC.

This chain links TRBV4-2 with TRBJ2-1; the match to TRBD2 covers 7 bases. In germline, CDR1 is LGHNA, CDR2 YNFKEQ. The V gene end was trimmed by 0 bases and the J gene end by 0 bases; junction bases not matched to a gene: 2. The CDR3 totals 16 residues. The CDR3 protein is CASSQDLADSYNEQFF. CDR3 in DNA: TGTGCCAGCAGCCAAGATCTAGCGGACTCCTACAATGAGCAGTTCTTC.

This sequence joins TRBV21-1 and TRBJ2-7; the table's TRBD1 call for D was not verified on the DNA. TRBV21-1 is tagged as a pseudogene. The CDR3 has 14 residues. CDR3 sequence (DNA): TGTGCCAGCAGCAAAGTGCCGACAGGGTACGAGCAGTACTTC. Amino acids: CASSKVPTGYEQYF.

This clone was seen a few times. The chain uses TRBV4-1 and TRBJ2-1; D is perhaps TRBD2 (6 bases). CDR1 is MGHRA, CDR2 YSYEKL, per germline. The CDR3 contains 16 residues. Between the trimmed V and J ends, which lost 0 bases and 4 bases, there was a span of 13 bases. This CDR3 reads CASSQDVSGLYNEQFF. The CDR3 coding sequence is TGCGCCAGCAGCCAAGATGTTAGCGGCCTGTACAATGAGCAGTTCTTC.

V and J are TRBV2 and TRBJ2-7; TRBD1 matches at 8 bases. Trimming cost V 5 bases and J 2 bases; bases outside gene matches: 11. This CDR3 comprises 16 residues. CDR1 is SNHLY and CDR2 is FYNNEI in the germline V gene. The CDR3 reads CASSLTVGTGTYEQYF. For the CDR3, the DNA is TGTGCCAGCAGTCTTACCGTGGGGACAGGAACCTACGAGCAGTACTTC.

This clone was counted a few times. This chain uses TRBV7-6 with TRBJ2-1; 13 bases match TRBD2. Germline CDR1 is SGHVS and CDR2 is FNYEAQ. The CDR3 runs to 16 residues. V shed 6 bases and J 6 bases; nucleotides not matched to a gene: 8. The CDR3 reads CASSPGTSGALNEQFF. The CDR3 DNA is TGTGCCAGCAGTCCCGGGACTAGCGGGGCCCTCAATGAGCAGTTCTTC. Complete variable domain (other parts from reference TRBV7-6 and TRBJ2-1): GAGVSQSPRYKVTKRGQDVALRCDPISGHVSLYWYRQALGQGPEFLTYFNYEAQQDKSGLPNDRFSAERPEGSISTLTIQRTEQRDSAMYRCASSPGTSGALNEQFFGPGTRLTVL.

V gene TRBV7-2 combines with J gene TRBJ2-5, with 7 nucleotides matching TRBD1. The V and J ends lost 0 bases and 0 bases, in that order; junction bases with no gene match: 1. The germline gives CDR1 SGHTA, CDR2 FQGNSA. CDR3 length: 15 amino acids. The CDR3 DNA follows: TGTGCCAGCAGCTTAGCCGGGACAGACCAAGAGACCCAGTACTTC. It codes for CASSLAGTDQETQYF.

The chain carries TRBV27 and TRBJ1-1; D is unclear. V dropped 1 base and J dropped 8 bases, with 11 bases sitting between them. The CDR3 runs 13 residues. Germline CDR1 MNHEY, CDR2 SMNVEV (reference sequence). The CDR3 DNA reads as TGTGCCAGCAGTTTATTCAGTGTCTCGGAAGCTTTCTTT. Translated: CASSLFSVSEAFF.

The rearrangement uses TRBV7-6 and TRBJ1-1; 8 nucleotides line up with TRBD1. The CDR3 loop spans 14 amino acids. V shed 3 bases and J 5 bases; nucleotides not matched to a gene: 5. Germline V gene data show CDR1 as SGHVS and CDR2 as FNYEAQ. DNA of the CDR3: TGTGCCAGCAGCTTGACAGGGGTTGTGACTGAAGCTTTCTTT. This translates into CASSLTGVVTEAFF.

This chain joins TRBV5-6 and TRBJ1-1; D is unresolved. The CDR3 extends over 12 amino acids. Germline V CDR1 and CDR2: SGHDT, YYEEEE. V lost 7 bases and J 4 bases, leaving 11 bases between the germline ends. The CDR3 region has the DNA TGTGCCAGCGGATCCGGGAGCACTGAAGCTTTCTTT. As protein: CASGSGSTEAFF.

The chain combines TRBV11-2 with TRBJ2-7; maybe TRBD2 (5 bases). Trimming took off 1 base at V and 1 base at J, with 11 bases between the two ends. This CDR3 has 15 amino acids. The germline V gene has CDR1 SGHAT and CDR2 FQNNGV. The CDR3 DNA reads TGTGCCAGCAGCTTAGGGCCCGGAGGATCCTACGAGCAGTACTTC. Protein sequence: CASSLGPGGSYEQYF.

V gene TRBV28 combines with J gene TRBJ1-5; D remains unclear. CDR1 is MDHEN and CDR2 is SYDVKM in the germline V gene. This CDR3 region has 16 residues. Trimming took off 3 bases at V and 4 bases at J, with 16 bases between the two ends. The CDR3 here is CASSFVSGSRNQPQHF. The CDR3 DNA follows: TGTGCCAGCAGTTTTGTTTCCGGGAGCCGAAATCAGCCCCAGCATTTT.

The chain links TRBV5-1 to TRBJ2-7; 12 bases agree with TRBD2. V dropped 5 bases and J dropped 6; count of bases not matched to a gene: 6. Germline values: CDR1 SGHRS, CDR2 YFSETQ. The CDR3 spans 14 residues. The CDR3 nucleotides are TGCGCCAGCAGGACTAGCGGGGGCCTCTTCGAGCAGTACTTC. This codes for CASRTSGGLFEQYF.

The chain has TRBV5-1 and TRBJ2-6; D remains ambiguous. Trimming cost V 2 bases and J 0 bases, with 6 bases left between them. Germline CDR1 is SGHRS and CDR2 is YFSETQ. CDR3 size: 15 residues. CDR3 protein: CASSLPSSGANVLTF. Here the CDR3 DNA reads TGCGCCAGCAGCTTACCGAGCTCTGGGGCCAACGTCCTGACTTTC.

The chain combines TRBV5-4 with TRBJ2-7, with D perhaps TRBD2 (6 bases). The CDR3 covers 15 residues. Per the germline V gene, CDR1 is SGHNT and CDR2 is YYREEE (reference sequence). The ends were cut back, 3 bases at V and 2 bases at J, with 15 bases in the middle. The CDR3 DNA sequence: TGTGCCAGCAGCTACCAAGCGGGCATACCCTACGAGCAGTACTTC. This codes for CASSYQAGIPYEQYF.

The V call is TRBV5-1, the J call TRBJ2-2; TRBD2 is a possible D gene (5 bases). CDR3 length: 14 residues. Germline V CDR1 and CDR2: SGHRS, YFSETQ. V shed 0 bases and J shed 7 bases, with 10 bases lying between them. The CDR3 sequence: CASSLGPGSGELFF. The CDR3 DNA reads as TGCGCCAGCAGCTTGGGTCCGGGGAGCGGGGAGCTGTTTTTT.

CDR3 DNA sequence: TGTGCCAGCAGCGGGACTAGCGGAACCATTCAGTACTTC. Protein: CASSGTSGTIQYF. The V call is TRBV9, the J call TRBJ2-4, with 10 bases aligning to TRBD2. CDR3 length: 13 amino acids. The ends lost 3 bases at V and 9 bases at J; junction bases unmatched: 3. Germline values: CDR1 SGDLS, CDR2 YYNGEE.

This CDR3 reads CATSRVTSLSGFVRNTEAFF. The CDR3 DNA sequence: TGTGCCACCAGCAGAGTAACCTCCCTGTCAGGGTTTGTTCGGAACACTGAAGCTTTCTTT. The gene calls are TRBV15 and TRBJ1-1; TRBD1 might be the D (5 bases). Trimming pared 1 base from V and 1 base from J, leaving 25 bases between. The CDR3 spans 20 residues. Germline CDR1 reads LNHNV; CDR2 reads YYDKDF (reference sequence).

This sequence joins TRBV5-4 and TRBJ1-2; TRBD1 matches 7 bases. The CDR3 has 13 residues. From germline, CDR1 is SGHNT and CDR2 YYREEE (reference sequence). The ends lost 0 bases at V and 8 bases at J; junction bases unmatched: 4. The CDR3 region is CASSLVGTVGYTF. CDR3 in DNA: TGTGCCAGCAGCTTGGTGGGGACAGTAGGCTACACCTTC.